This T cell receptor (beta chain) was sequenced during a study of cytomegalovirus exposure and HLA in healthy donors. Study-wide context: Earlier, almost 120 million unique TCR beta sequences were recovered from about 200 million T cells by an analysis. Early on, a data release was issued that held roughly 80 million unique TCRs from HLA-typed donors. Findings and caveats of the study: The classifier reportedly diagnosed cytomegalovirus status with high specificity and sensitivity. Previous analysis showed most TCR beta V segments were productive about 90% or about 30% of the time.

With regard to this clone: Its antigen is currently unknown.

The PCR used 60 Vbeta and 13 Jbeta primers. The data were produced by immunoSEQ multiplex PCR, yet TCRdb's version contains in-frame clones alone and is incomplete. This table has some 190,000 clones, around four fifths appearing once. The sequence was obtained from a man aged 35-49 years in good health and CMV-seropositive. Sequenced input: PBMCs.

CDR3 nucleotides: TGCGCCAGCAGTGATACGGGACTACAAGCCAAAAACATTCAGTACTTC. Residues: CASSDTGLQAKNIQYF. V usage is TRBV10-1 and J usage is TRBJ2-4; 7 bases fit TRBD2. The CDR3 has 16 amino acids. J lost 0 bases, V lost 3 bases, and 5 bases had no gene match. Germline assignment: CDR1 WNHNN and CDR2 SYGVQD (reference sequence).